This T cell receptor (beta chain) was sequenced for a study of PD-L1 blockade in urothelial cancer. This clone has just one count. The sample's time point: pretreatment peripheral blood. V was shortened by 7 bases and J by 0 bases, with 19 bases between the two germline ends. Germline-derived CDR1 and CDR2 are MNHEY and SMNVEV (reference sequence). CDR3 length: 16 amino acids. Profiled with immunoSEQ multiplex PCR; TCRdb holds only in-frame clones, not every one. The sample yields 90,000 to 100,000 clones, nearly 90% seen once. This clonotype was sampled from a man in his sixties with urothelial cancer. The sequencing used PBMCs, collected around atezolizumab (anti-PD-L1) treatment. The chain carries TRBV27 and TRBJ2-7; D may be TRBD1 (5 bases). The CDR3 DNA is TGTGCCAGCAAACCTGGTGGGGCAGGCTACTCCTACGAGCAGTACTTC. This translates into CASKPGGAGYSYEQYF.